What follows describes a single TCR beta chain. Trimming removed 7 bases at V and 3 bases at J, with 15 bases between. Germline V gives CDR1 ENHRY, CDR2 SYGVKD. The CDR3 consists of 14 residues. Authors' data handling: Reference gene primer amplification gave nucleated cell count estimates. Profiling relied on immunoSEQ multiplex PCR, and the TCRdb table lists in-frame clones only, not all of them. V, J and clone size were drawn from that table, and D and trimming were deduced from the DNA. The sample includes some 530,000 clones, approximately 83% seen only once; the top ten take 3.2%. This sample was taken from a study of blood T cell repertoires in COVID-19. Overall study context: Specimens from acute and convalescent COVID-19 originated in the United States, Italy and Spain. T cells, B-cell-depleted T cells, or PBMCs provided the cDNA or gDNA that served as material.

The sample taken for sequencing was peripheral blood. The TCR sequence derives from a human donor in a cohort sampled during active COVID-19. The chain joins TRBV10-3 to TRBJ2-5; possibly TRBD2 for D (6 bases). CDR3 amino acids: CAIKQDSGEETQYF. The CDR3 region has the DNA TGTGCCATCAAGCAGGATTCGGGAGAAGAGACCCAGTACTTC.